The 2 T cell receptor beta chains listed next were all sequenced from one sample in a study of blood T cell repertoires in COVID-19. Using immunoSEQ multiplex PCR, the repertoire was profiled, and TCRdb retains in-frame clones only, with some absent. The repertoire has 270,000 or so clones, around 90% of them found once; the top ten carry about 0.94%. The sample was peripheral blood. These receptor sequences come from a middle-aged woman who had recovered from COVID-19.

This clone has a handful of counts. The chain links TRBV7-3 to TRBJ2-1, with 9 nucleotides matching TRBD2. This CDR3 has 15 residues. V lost 1 base and J lost 5; bases outside the gene matches: 3. CDR1 SGHTA and CDR2 FQGTGA come from the germline V gene. In DNA form, the CDR3 reads TGTGCCAGCAGCTTAAGTAGCGGGAGACACAATGAGCAGTTCTTC. It is translated as CASSLSSGRHNEQFF.

V is TRBV9 and J is TRBJ1-4, with 7 bases matching TRBD1. V lost 6 bases and J lost 0; bases outside the gene matches: 20. The length of the CDR3 is 20 residues. Germline CDR1 is SGDLS and CDR2 is YYNGEE. This chain's CDR3 is CASTPGPTTGQYSTNEKLFF. CDR3 nucleotides: TGTGCCAGCACCCCAGGCCCCACGACAGGGCAATACTCAACTAATGAAAAACTGTTTTTT.